The subject of this entry is one T cell receptor (beta chain). Antigen unknown. As every portion of the isolated RNA was reverse transcribed, the sequencing read expressed TCRB transcripts. Repertoires were generated with immunoSEQ multiplex PCR, while TCRdb's copy carries only in-frame clones and drops some. The sample gives some 17,000 clones, roughly 72% of which show up once; roughly 0.84% is in the top ten. The data were taken from a study of beta chain features in type 1 diabetes. Study background: All samples yielded roughly 110 million examined sorted cells.

A single heparinised blood sample, averaging roughly 100 mL, was obtained per donor. Central memory, naive, regulatory and stem cell-like memory CD4+ cells were sorted by CD45RO/CCR7/CD25/CD127/CD95/CD27. Germline V CDR1 and CDR2: SGHRS, YFSETQ. The CDR3 totals 15 residues. Trimming at V came to 4 bases and at J to 6 bases, leaving 7 bases not matched to a gene. Study results and caveats: All four CD4+ subsets of Type 1 diabetes patients contained TCRB CDR3s that were moderately but significantly shorter. It was among patients, rather than healthy donors, that naive, central memory and Treg TCRB repertoires appeared more similar.

The rearrangement links TRBV5-1 to TRBJ2-2; TRBD1 agrees at 9 bases. The TCR sequence derives from a man aged 25 to 45 with type 1 diabetes. Sequenced input: stem cell memory CD4+ T cells from blood. The chain's CDR3 is CASSEGTGLAGELFF. The CDR3 coding sequence is TGCGCCAGCAGCGAGGGGACAGGGTTGGCCGGGGAGCTGTTTTTT.